The entry below describes one TCR beta chain. The CDR3 is 16 amino acids. From germline, CDR1 is MDHEN and CDR2 SYDVKM. J was trimmed by 0 bases and V by 5 bases; bases with no gene match: 7. This sample stems from a study of blood T cell repertoires in COVID-19. Study-wide background: COVID-19 samples, acute and convalescent, were from the United States, Italy and Spain. T cells, B-cell-depleted T cells, or PBMCs provided the cDNA or gDNA that served as material.

Profiled with immunoSEQ multiplex PCR; TCRdb holds only in-frame clones, not every one. The sample gives 89,000 or so clones, about 82% of which show up once; under 8.5% is in the top ten. The chain uses TRBV28 and TRBJ2-1; 7 bases align to TRBD1. The clonotype originates from a man aged 50-60 years with active COVID-19. The sequencing sample was made of peripheral blood. The CDR3 DNA reads TGTGCCAGCAGTACCCAGGGGGTGAGCTCCTACAATGAGCAGTTCTTC. Translating gives CASSTQGVSSYNEQFF.